The T cell receptor beta chain under discussion was sequenced for a study of T cell changes during pregnancy in multiple sclerosis. Repertoires were generated with immunoSEQ multiplex PCR, while TCRdb's copy carries only in-frame clones and drops some. Of about 87,000 clones in the sample, around 93% are singletons; the top ten hold around 1.4%. The sequence came from a female donor in good health, enrolled as a control in a pregnancy study. The sample consisted of peripheral blood, taken in the third trimester of pregnancy.

The CDR3 sequence is CASSYSVTGRNEQYF. DNA for the CDR3: TGTGCCAGCAGTTACTCGGTGACAGGGCGGAACGAGCAGTACTTC. V usage is TRBV6-5 and J usage is TRBJ2-7; 7 bases fit TRBD1. Germline CDR1 and CDR2: MNHEY and SVGAGI. The ends lost 0 bases at V and 5 bases at J; junction bases unmatched: 7. The CDR3 consists of 15 residues.